This passage covers 19 T cell receptor beta chains from one sample sequenced in a study of blood T cell repertoires in COVID-19. Clones were read by immunoSEQ multiplex PCR, and TCRdb kept only the in-frame ones, dropping some. The sample carries over 200,000 clones, 88% recorded once. Sequencing was carried out using peripheral blood. The receptors shown here come from a man in his late teens or twenties with active or convalescent COVID-19.

V and J are TRBV30 and TRBJ2-7; 9 bases are a match to TRBD1. This CDR3 comprises 14 residues. Germline V gene data show CDR1 as GTSNPN and CDR2 as SVGIG (reference sequence). The ends lost 4 bases at V and 2 bases at J; junction bases unmatched: 6. CDR3 nucleotides: TGTGCCTGGAAAGGGGGGGACAGGGCCTACGAGCAGTACTTC. This translates into CAWKGGDRAYEQYF.

The rearrangement joins TRBV7-9 to TRBJ1-2, with TRBD1 identical over 7 bases. Trimming removed 5 bases from V and 4 bases from J; junction bases left unmatched: 7. This CDR3 region has 14 residues. Per the germline V gene, CDR1 is SEHNR and CDR2 is FQNEAQ (reference sequence). DNA of the CDR3: TGTGCCAGCAGCCGAGCAGGGGGAGTCTATGGCTACACCTTC. As protein: CASSRAGGVYGYTF.

The chain joins TRBV19 to TRBJ2-3, with a weak D call TRBD1 (5 bases). The CDR3 runs 14 residues. The V end was cut by 3 bases, the J end by 4 bases, with 11 bases between. Germline V gene data show CDR1 as LNHDA and CDR2 as SQIVND (reference sequence). CDR3 amino acids: CASSMGQNPDTQYF. The DNA for the CDR3 is TGTGCCAGTAGTATGGGGCAGAACCCAGATACGCAGTATTTT. The variable domain in full, completed from reference TRBV19 and TRBJ2-3, reads DGGITQSPKYLFRKEGQNVTLSCEQNLNHDAMYWYRQDPGQGLRLIYYSQIVNDFQKGDIAEGYSVSREKKESFPLTVTSAQKNPTAFYLCASSMGQNPDTQYFGPGTRLTVL.

This chain connects TRBV4-3 to TRBJ2-1; TRBD1 agrees at 9 bases. J was trimmed by 9 bases and V by 3 bases; bases with no gene match: 9. Germline-derived CDR1 and CDR2 are LGHNA and YSLEER. The CDR3 covers 15 residues. The CDR3 here is CASSQATGGSVEQFF. The CDR3, as DNA: TGCGCCAGCAGCCAGGCGACAGGGGGTAGTGTTGAGCAGTTCTTC.

The chain joins TRBV12-5 to TRBJ1-1, with D maybe TRBD1 (6 bases). Germline CDR1 reads LGHNT; CDR2 reads FRNRAP. This CDR3 contains 16 residues. V lost 5 bases to trimming and J lost 5 bases, with 21 bases between them. The CDR3 DNA is TGTGCTAGTGGTCCCGGACGGGGGGCGTTAGGGACTGAAGCTTTCTTT. It is translated as CASGPGRGALGTEAFF.

The genes are TRBV7-9 and TRBJ1-1; 9 bases match TRBD1. The CDR3 loop spans 16 amino acids. Germline V CDR1 and CDR2: SEHNR, FQNEAQ (reference sequence). J lost 0 bases, V lost 8 bases, and 10 bases had no gene match. Here the CDR3 reads CASGVGTGPMNTEAFF. CDR3 in DNA: TGTGCCAGCGGCGTCGGGACAGGGCCGATGAACACTGAAGCTTTCTTT.

V and J are TRBV12-3 or TRBV12-4 and TRBJ2-5, with 11 bases that match TRBD2. V was clipped by 6 bases and J by 4 bases; unmatched bases: 1. The CDR3 contains 13 residues. CDR3 amino acids: CASRGLAGETQYF. As DNA, the CDR3 is TGTGCCAGCAGAGGACTAGCGGGAGAGACCCAGTACTTC.

This rearrangement joins TRBV5-6 to TRBJ2-1; the D gene is possibly TRBD2 (6 bases). Trimming pared 3 bases from V and 7 bases from J, leaving 14 bases between. Germline-derived CDR1 and CDR2 are SGHDT and YYEEEE. The CDR3 is 14 residues long. This CDR3 reads CASSSRLVTNEQFF. The CDR3 DNA reads TGTGCCAGCAGCTCCCGACTAGTTACAAATGAGCAGTTCTTC.

The V gene is TRBV5-1, the J gene TRBJ1-1; a possible D gene is TRBD1 (6 bases). This CDR3 contains 14 residues. The V end was cut by 6 bases, the J end by 0 bases, with 12 bases between. Looked up from germline, CDR1 is SGHRS and CDR2 is YFSETQ. CDR3 loop: CASTPTGLNTEAFF. The CDR3 bases are TGCGCCAGCACCCCGACAGGTTTGAACACTGAAGCTTTCTTT.

The chain joins TRBV6-1 to TRBJ2-3, with 10 bases fitting TRBD1. Germline CDR1 reads MNHNS; CDR2 reads SASEGT. The CDR3 length is 15 residues. Unmatched junction bases numbered 2, after V lost 1 base and J lost 4 bases. In DNA, the CDR3 is TGTGCCAGCAGTGAAGGGGACAGGGGATCAGATACGCAGTATTTT. It encodes CASSEGDRGSDTQYF.

This clone was recorded once. The chain is built from TRBV19 and TRBJ2-5; TRBD2 matches 9 bases. This CDR3 comprises 15 residues. Germline V CDR1 and CDR2: LNHDA, SQIVND (reference sequence). Unmatched junction bases numbered 6, after V lost 3 bases and J lost 4 bases. CDR3 sequence (DNA): TGTGCCAGTAGTATTATTAGCGGGAGTGGAGAGACCCAGTACTTC. Protein product: CASSIISGSGETQYF.

The rearrangement joins TRBV4-3 to TRBJ2-7; 9 nucleotides line up with TRBD1. The CDR3 runs to 15 residues. CDR1 is LGHNA and CDR2 is YSLEER in the germline V gene. V dropped 4 bases and J dropped 0; count of bases not matched to a gene: 4. The CDR3: CASSLDRGTSYEQYF. The CDR3 bases are TGCGCCAGCAGCCTTGACAGGGGGACCTCCTACGAGCAGTACTTC.

The rearrangement links TRBV3-1 (or the pseudogene TRBV3-2) to TRBJ1-2; possible D gene TRBD1, 5 bases. CDR3 length: 16 amino acids. With 5 bases removed from V and 3 bases from J, the gap between germline ends came to 19 bases. Per the germline V gene, CDR1 is LGHDT and CDR2 is YNNKEL (reference sequence). CDR3 amino acids: CASSNPPRGGDYGYTF. The CDR3 coding sequence is TGTGCCAGCAGCAATCCCCCACGGGGGGGAGACTATGGCTACACCTTC.

The chain employs TRBV13 and TRBJ2-7; TRBD2 is a possible D gene (5 bases). This CDR3 region has 15 residues. Germline-derived CDR1 and CDR2 are PRHDT and FYEKMQ (reference sequence). Trimming left V 4 bases short and J 0 bases short, with 13 bases between. In DNA form, the CDR3 reads TGTGCCAGCAGCTCCAGTGGCGGGTACTCCTACGAGCAGTACTTC. It specifies CASSSSGGYSYEQYF. Supplemented by reference TRBV13 and TRBJ2-7, the full variable domain reads AAGVIQSPRHLIKEKRETATLKCYPIPRHDTVYWYQQGPGQDPQFLISFYEKMQSDKGSIPDRFSAQQFSDYHSELNMSSLELGDSALYFCASSSSGGYSYEQYFGPGTRLTVT.

This chain connects TRBV29-1 to TRBJ2-1, with D possibly matching TRBD2 (6 bases). Trimming took 8 bases from V and 0 from J, leaving 20 bases between them. The CDR3 spans 16 residues. Per germline, CDR1 SQVTM and CDR2 ANQGSEA. The CDR3, as DNA: TGCAGCCCTTACTCGGTAGCGGCTAGCTCCTACAATGAGCAGTTCTTC. Translating gives CSPYSVAASSYNEQFF.

The gene calls are TRBV7-2 and TRBJ1-2, with 11 bases lining up with TRBD1. Per germline, CDR1 SGHTA and CDR2 FQGNSA. The CDR3 is 17 amino acids. The V and J ends lost 1 base and 5 bases, in that order; junction bases with no gene match: 9. For the CDR3, the DNA is TGTGCCAGCAGCTTAGGAACCGGACAGGGGGCAAGATATGGCTACACCTTC. This sequence encodes CASSLGTGQGARYGYTF.

The chain joins TRBV20-1 to TRBJ1-6; 7 bases agree with TRBD1. J lost 3 bases, V lost 3 bases, and 5 bases had no gene match. The germline CDR1 and CDR2 sequences are DFQATT and SNEGSKA (reference sequence). CDR3 length: 15 amino acids. The CDR3 region is CSASKGAFYNSPLHF. The CDR3 DNA sequence: TGCAGTGCTAGTAAGGGGGCTTTCTATAATTCACCCCTCCACTTT.

This chain uses TRBV4-1 with TRBJ1-3; D perhaps matches TRBD1 (5 bases). From germline, CDR1 is MGHRA and CDR2 YSYEKL. The CDR3 extends over 16 amino acids. V lost 0 bases, J lost 4 bases, and 13 bases lay in between. CDR3: CASSQDLGTYGNTIYF. The CDR3 DNA sequence: TGCGCCAGCAGCCAAGATCTTGGGACTTACGGAAACACCATATATTTT.

The rearrangement joins TRBV15 to TRBJ1-6; 7 bases align to TRBD1. Germline values: CDR1 LNHNV, CDR2 YYDKDF (reference sequence). The CDR3 is made up of 18 amino acids. V dropped 6 bases and J dropped 0; count of bases not matched to a gene: 11. CDR3 region: CATSQRHAGGSYNSPLHF. CDR3 DNA sequence: TGTGCCACCAGTCAGAGGCATGCAGGGGGCTCCTATAATTCACCCCTCCACTTT.